This is a list of T cell receptor beta chains from one sample in a study of spatial heterogeneity in lung cancer. One entry per CDR3 protein, called by TCRdb with MiXCR from the 5' RACE reads. Of about 52,000 distinct CDR3 sequences listed, 7.4% are singletons. The material sequenced was PBMCs, taken at follow-up. Receptors were obtained from a female donor with early-stage non-small cell lung cancer. The CDR3 runs from the conserved cysteine through the conserved F or W. D genes are given only for firm matches. Only some rows state a clone size, as once, few, many or a class for expanded clones.

abundance: few
v_gene: TRBV7-8
d_gene: -
j_gene: TRBJ1-1
CDR3nt: TGTGCCAGCAGCTTATTGGGAGCCAGGGCTTTCTTT
CDR3aa: CASSLLGARAFF

abundance: few
v_gene: TRBV5-1
d_gene: TRBD1
j_gene: TRBJ1-2
CDR3nt: TGCGCCAGCAGCTGGGCAGGGGGCTCTAACTATGGCTACACCTTC
CDR3aa: CASSWAGGSNYGYTF

abundance: -
v_gene: TRBV7-2
d_gene: -
j_gene: TRBJ1-4
CDR3nt: TGTGCCAGCAGCTCCAGCTCGTGGATGTTTTTT
CDR3aa: CASSSSSWMFF

abundance: many
v_gene: TRBV9
d_gene: TRBD2
j_gene: TRBJ2-2
CDR3nt: TGTGCCAGCAGCGTAGCTCCGGGACTAGCGGGGAACACCGGGGAGCTGTTTTTT
CDR3aa: CASSVAPGLAGNTGELFF

abundance: -
v_gene: TRBV5-1
d_gene: -
j_gene: TRBJ2-2
CDR3nt: TGCGCCAGCACCAGGGATCCTTCGAACACCGGGGAGCTGTTTTTT
CDR3aa: CASTRDPSNTGELFF

abundance: many
v_gene: TRBV5-1
d_gene: -
j_gene: TRBJ2-5
CDR3nt: TGCGCCAGCAGCTTAAGGGGGTACCAAGAGACCCAGTACTTC
CDR3aa: CASSLRGYQETQYF

abundance: many
v_gene: TRBV24-1
d_gene: -
j_gene: TRBJ1-4
CDR3nt: TGTGCCACCAGTGATTCCCGGGCCGGGGAGGAAAAACTGTTTTTT
CDR3aa: CATSDSRAGEEKLFF

abundance: many
v_gene: TRBV6-5
d_gene: -
j_gene: TRBJ2-1
CDR3nt: TGTGCCAGCAGCGAGGGGGGAGGGGCAGAGTTCTTC
CDR3aa: CASSEGGGAEFF

abundance: many
v_gene: TRBV7-2
d_gene: -
j_gene: TRBJ2-3
CDR3nt: TGTGCCAGCAGCTTAGCGGGGGGCCCCTATTTTTATACGCAGTATTTT
CDR3aa: CASSLAGGPYFYTQYF

abundance: many
v_gene: TRBV20-1
d_gene: TRBD2
j_gene: TRBJ2-7
CDR3nt: TGCAGTGCCAAGGGTAGCGGGGGCTACGAGCAGTACTTC
CDR3aa: CSAKGSGGYEQYF

abundance: many
v_gene: TRBV11-2
d_gene: TRBD1
j_gene: TRBJ1-2
CDR3nt: TGTGCCAGCAGCGGGGCGACAGGGTACTCTGGCTACACCTTC
CDR3aa: CASSGATGYSGYTF

abundance: -
v_gene: TRBV5-1
d_gene: TRBD2
j_gene: TRBJ2-7
CDR3nt: TGCGCCAGCAGCGTAGCGGGGGACCTCTACGAGCAGTACTTC
CDR3aa: CASSVAGDLYEQYF

abundance: many
v_gene: TRBV20-1
d_gene: -
j_gene: TRBJ2-4
CDR3nt: TGCAGTGCTAGAGGGTTCGTAGGGACGGCGAAAAACATTCAGTACTTC
CDR3aa: CSARGFVGTAKNIQYF

abundance: -
v_gene: TRBV20-1
d_gene: -
j_gene: TRBJ1-6
CDR3nt: TGCAGTGCTATCCATATGAATTCTCTGACTAACATACCCAATGCTTGGGGAATTCATTCACCCCTCCACTTT
CDR3aa: CSAIHMNSLTNIPNAWGIHSPLHF

abundance: many
v_gene: TRBV5-1
d_gene: -
j_gene: TRBJ1-2
CDR3nt: TGCGCCAGCAGCTTCGAGATTAACTATGGCTACACCTTC
CDR3aa: CASSFEINYGYTF

abundance: few
v_gene: TRBV20-1
d_gene: -
j_gene: TRBJ2-3
CDR3nt: TGCAGTGCTAGAGAGGGGGGTCCAGGACATTTT
CDR3aa: CSAREGGPGHF

abundance: many
v_gene: TRBV7-2
d_gene: -
j_gene: TRBJ2-2
CDR3nt: TGTGCCAGCAGCCTCCTCGGAACAGCGAACACCGGGGAGCTGTTTTTT
CDR3aa: CASSLLGTANTGELFF

abundance: -
v_gene: TRBV5-1
d_gene: TRBD2
j_gene: TRBJ2-1
CDR3nt: TGCGCCAGCATCCGGACTAGCGGGGGAAGTCTACAATACGAGCAGTTCTTC
CDR3aa: CASIRTSGGSLQYEQFF

abundance: few
v_gene: TRBV20-1
d_gene: -
j_gene: TRBJ1-3
CDR3nt: TGCAGTGCTGTCTTCGACGCATACTCTGGAAACACCATATATTTT
CDR3aa: CSAVFDAYSGNTIYF

abundance: many
v_gene: TRBV7-9
d_gene: -
j_gene: TRBJ2-7
CDR3nt: TGTGCCAGCAGCCCCACAGGACATGCACGGGGCGAGCAGTACTTC
CDR3aa: CASSPTGHARGEQYF

abundance: -
v_gene: TRBV18
d_gene: -
j_gene: TRBJ1-2
CDR3nt: TGTGCCAGCTCACCCCAAGGGCGGACGCACTACACCTTC
CDR3aa: CASSPQGRTHYTF

abundance: -
v_gene: TRBV6-1
d_gene: -
j_gene: TRBJ1-4
CDR3nt: TGTGCCAGCAGTGGAACGGGCAGGGCCTATGAAAAACTGTTTTTT
CDR3aa: CASSGTGRAYEKLFF

abundance: few
v_gene: TRBV7-2
d_gene: -
j_gene: TRBJ1-1
CDR3nt: TGTGCCAGCAGCCCCCGGAGGGGGACTGAAGCTTTCTTT
CDR3aa: CASSPRRGTEAFF

abundance: -
v_gene: TRBV24-1
d_gene: -
j_gene: TRBJ2-5
CDR3nt: TGTGCCACCAGTGATACGTACAGGGCTCAAGAGACCCAGTACTTC
CDR3aa: CATSDTYRAQETQYF

abundance: -
v_gene: TRBV7-8
d_gene: -
j_gene: TRBJ2-1
CDR3nt: TGTGCCAGCAGCCGGCGAGGTATGGGGACAGGGGGGACTAGCGGCTACAATGAGCAGTTCTTC
CDR3aa: CASSRRGMGTGGTSGYNEQFF

abundance: few
v_gene: TRBV9
d_gene: TRBD2
j_gene: TRBJ2-1
CDR3nt: TGTGCCAGCAGCGTATACGGGAGGGCGGATGGTGAGCAGTTCTTC
CDR3aa: CASSVYGRADGEQFF

abundance: many
v_gene: TRBV30
d_gene: -
j_gene: TRBJ1-4
CDR3nt: TGTGCCTGGAGTTCTCCAAACCTTGCAACTAATGAAAAACTGTTTTTT
CDR3aa: CAWSSPNLATNEKLFF

abundance: -
v_gene: TRBV24-1
d_gene: TRBD1
j_gene: TRBJ2-7
CDR3nt: TGTGCCACCAGTGACCTGGGGAGACAGGGAACCTACGAGCAGTACTTC
CDR3aa: CATSDLGRQGTYEQYF

abundance: few
v_gene: TRBV6-1
d_gene: -
j_gene: TRBJ1-4
CDR3nt: TGTGCCAGCAGTGAAGGGAGGCGGAAACTGTTTTTT
CDR3aa: CASSEGRRKLFF

abundance: few
v_gene: TRBV7-9
d_gene: TRBD2
j_gene: TRBJ2-5
CDR3nt: TGTGCCAGCAGCCCGGCGGGGGGACTCCAAGAGACCCAGTACTTC
CDR3aa: CASSPAGGLQETQYF

abundance: few
v_gene: TRBV10-3
d_gene: TRBD2
j_gene: TRBJ2-3
CDR3nt: TGTGCCATCAAGGACGGGGGACTAACAGATACGCAGTATTTT
CDR3aa: CAIKDGGLTDTQYF

abundance: many
v_gene: TRBV6-2/TRBV6-3
d_gene: -
j_gene: TRBJ2-5
CDR3nt: TGTGCCAGCAGTTACTCCCCCGGCAGGGACGGTCTGAAGGGGGCCCAGTACTTC
CDR3aa: CASSYSPGRDGLKGAQYF

abundance: many
v_gene: TRBV6-5
d_gene: -
j_gene: TRBJ2-7
CDR3nt: TGTGCCAGCAGTTACTCGATTGCAGAACCCTACGAGCAGTACTTC
CDR3aa: CASSYSIAEPYEQYF

abundance: -
v_gene: TRBV5-1
d_gene: -
j_gene: TRBJ1-2
CDR3nt: TGCGCCAGCAGCACCCAGGGGTTGGAGGATGGCTACACCTTC
CDR3aa: CASSTQGLEDGYTF

abundance: -
v_gene: TRBV2
d_gene: TRBD2
j_gene: TRBJ2-7
CDR3nt: TGTGCCAGCAGTGAATCCCGGGAGGGGCAGTACTTC
CDR3aa: CASSESREGQYF

abundance: -
v_gene: TRBV20-1
d_gene: -
j_gene: TRBJ1-4
CDR3nt: TGCAGTGCTTTCCGCCTTAACAGGGAAAAACTGTTTTTT
CDR3aa: CSAFRLNREKLFF

abundance: -
v_gene: TRBV19
d_gene: -
j_gene: TRBJ2-7
CDR3nt: TGTGCCAGTAGACACCCCGGGGGCAATTACGAGCAGTACTTC
CDR3aa: CASRHPGGNYEQYF

abundance: many
v_gene: TRBV12-3/TRBV12-4
d_gene: -
j_gene: TRBJ1-6
CDR3nt: TGTGCCAGCAGTCCAGTGCGGGGGCTGTTTTCACCCCTCCACTTT
CDR3aa: CASSPVRGLFSPLHF

abundance: -
v_gene: TRBV5-1
d_gene: -
j_gene: TRBJ2-3
CDR3nt: TGCGCCAGCAGCTACCTGACAGGGCCAGCGGGGGCAGATACGCAGTATTTT
CDR3aa: CASSYLTGPAGADTQYF

abundance: -
v_gene: TRBV2
d_gene: -
j_gene: TRBJ1-5
CDR3nt: TGTGCCAGCAGCGCTCTTCCCACGGATCAGCCCCAGCATTTT
CDR3aa: CASSALPTDQPQHF

abundance: -
v_gene: TRBV6-2/TRBV6-3
d_gene: -
j_gene: TRBJ1-1
CDR3nt: TGTGCCAGTGTGTTGGCGCCAGGGTCCGTCATGAACACTGAAGCTTTCTTT
CDR3aa: CASVLAPGSVMNTEAFF